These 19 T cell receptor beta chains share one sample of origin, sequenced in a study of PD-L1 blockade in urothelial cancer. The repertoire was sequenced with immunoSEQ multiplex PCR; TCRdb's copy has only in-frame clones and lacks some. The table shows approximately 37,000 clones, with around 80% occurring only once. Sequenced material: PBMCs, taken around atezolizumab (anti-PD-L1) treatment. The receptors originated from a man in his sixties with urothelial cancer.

CDR3 DNA: TGTGCCAGCAGCCCTGGTCCGGGACAGGGAGTTCCGCATGAGCAGTTCTTC. Protein product: CASSPGPGQGVPHEQFF. The chain links TRBV5-4 to TRBJ2-1, with TRBD1 matching over 9 bases. V trimming: 4 bases; J trimming: 8 bases; junction bases outside the gene matches: 16. CDR1 and CDR2 (germline): SGHNT, YYREEE (reference sequence). The CDR3 covers 17 residues.

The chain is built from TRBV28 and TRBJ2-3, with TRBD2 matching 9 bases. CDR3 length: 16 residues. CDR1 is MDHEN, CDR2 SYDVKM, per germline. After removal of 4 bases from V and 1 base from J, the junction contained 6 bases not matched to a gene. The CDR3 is CASSSPSGMGTDTQYF. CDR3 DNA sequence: TGTGCCAGCAGTTCTCCTAGCGGGATGGGCACAGATACGCAGTATTTT.

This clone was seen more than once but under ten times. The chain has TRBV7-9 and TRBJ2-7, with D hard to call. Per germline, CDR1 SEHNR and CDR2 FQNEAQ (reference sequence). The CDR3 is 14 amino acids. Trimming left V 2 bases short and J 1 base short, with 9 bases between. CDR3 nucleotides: TGTGCCAGCAGCTTATCTTCTAGTTCCTACGAGCAGTACTTC. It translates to CASSLSSSSYEQYF.

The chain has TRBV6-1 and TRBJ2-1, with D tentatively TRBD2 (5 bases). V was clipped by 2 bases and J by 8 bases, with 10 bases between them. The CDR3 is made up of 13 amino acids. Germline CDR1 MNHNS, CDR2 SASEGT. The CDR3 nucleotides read TGTGCCAGCAGTGAATCGAGGGTAGATGAGCAGTTCTTC. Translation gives CASSESRVDEQFF.

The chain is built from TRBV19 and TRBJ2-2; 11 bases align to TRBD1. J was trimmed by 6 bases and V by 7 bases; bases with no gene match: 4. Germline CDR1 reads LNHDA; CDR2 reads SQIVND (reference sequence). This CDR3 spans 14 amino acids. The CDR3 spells CASMGTGGSGELFF. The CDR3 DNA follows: TGTGCCAGTATGGGGACAGGGGGGTCCGGGGAGCTGTTTTTT.

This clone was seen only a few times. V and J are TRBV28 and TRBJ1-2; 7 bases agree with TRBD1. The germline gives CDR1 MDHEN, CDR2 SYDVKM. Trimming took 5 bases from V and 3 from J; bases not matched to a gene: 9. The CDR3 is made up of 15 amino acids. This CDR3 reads CASSGQEGSYYGYTF. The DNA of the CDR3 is TGTGCCAGCAGTGGACAGGAGGGCTCCTACTATGGCTACACCTTC.

The CDR3 protein is CASSLEGTGYEQYF. The CDR3 DNA sequence: TGTGCCAGCAGCTTAGAGGGGACAGGCTACGAGCAGTACTTC. The chain couples TRBV7-2 to TRBJ2-7; 8 bases map to TRBD1. V gave up 1 base and J gave up 3 bases; unmatched junction bases: 2. CDR1 is SGHTA, CDR2 FQGNSA, per germline. The CDR3 is 14 residues long. The full variable domain, rest sourced from reference TRBV7-2 and TRBJ2-7, is GAGVSQSPSNKVTEKGKDVELRCDPISGHTALYWYRQSLGQGLEFLIYFQGNSAPDKSGLPSDRFSAERTGGSVSTLTIQRTQQEDSAVYLCASSLEGTGYEQYFGPGTRLTVT.

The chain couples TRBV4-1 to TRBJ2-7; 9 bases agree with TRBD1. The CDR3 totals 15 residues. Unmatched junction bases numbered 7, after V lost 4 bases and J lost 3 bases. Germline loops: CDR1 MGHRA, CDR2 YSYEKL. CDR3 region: CASSPGQGSYYEQYF. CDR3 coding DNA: TGCGCCAGCAGCCCAGGACAGGGGTCCTACTACGAGCAGTACTTC.

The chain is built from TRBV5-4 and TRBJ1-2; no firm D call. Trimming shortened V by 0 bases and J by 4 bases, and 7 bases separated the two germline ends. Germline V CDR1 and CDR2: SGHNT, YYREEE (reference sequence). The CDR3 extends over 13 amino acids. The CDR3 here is CASSLGASYGYTF. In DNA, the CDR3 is TGTGCCAGCAGCTTGGGGGCCAGCTATGGCTACACCTTC. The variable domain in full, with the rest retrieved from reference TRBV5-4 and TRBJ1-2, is ETGVTQSPTHLIKTRGQQVTLRCSSQSGHNTVSWYQQALGQGPQFIFQYYREEENGRGNFPPRFSGLQFPNYSSELNVNALELDDSALYLCASSLGASYGYTFGSGTRLTVV.

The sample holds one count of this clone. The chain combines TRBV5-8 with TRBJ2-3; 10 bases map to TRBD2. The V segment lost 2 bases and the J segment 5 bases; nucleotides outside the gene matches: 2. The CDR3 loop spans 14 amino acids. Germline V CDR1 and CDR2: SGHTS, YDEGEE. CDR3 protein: CASSFRLAGDTQYF. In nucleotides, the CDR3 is TGTGCCAGCAGCTTCCGACTAGCGGGAGATACGCAGTATTTT.

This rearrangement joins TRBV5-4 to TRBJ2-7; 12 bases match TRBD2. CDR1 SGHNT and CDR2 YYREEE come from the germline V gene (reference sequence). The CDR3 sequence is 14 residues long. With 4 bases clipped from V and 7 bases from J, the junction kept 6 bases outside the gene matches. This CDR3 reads CASSRLAGEGEQYF. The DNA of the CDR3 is TGTGCCAGCAGCCGACTAGCGGGAGAGGGGGAGCAGTACTTC.

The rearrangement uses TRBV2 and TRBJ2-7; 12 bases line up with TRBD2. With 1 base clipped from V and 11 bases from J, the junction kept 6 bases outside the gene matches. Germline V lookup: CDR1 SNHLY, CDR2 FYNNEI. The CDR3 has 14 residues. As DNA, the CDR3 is TGTGCCAGCAGTGAAGGACTAGCGGGAGTCGGCAAGTACTTC. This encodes CASSEGLAGVGKYF.

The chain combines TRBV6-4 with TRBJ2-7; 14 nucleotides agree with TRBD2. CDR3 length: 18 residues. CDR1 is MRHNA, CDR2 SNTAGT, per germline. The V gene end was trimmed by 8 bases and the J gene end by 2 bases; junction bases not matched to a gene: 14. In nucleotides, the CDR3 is TGTGCCAGCTTCCACTTCGGACTAGCGGGAGGATTTACCTACGAGCAGTACTTC. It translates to CASFHFGLAGGFTYEQYF.

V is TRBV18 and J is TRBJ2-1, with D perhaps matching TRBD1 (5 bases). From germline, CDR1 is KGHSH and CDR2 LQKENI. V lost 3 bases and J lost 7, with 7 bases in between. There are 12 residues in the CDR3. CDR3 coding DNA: TGTGCCAGCTCACCCAGGGTGAATGAGCAGTTCTTC. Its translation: CASSPRVNEQFF.

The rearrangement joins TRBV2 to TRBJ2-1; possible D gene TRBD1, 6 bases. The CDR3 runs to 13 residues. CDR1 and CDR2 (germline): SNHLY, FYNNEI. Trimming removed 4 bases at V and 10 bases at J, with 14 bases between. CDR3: CASSVTGLGEQFF. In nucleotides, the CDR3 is TGTGCCAGCAGTGTGACAGGCCTGGGAGAGCAGTTCTTC. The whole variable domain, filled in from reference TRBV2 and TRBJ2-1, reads EPEVTQTPSHQVTQMGQEVILRCVPISNHLYFYWYRQILGQKVEFLVSFYNNEISEKSEIFDDQFSVERPDGSNFTLKIRSTKLEDSAMYFCASSVTGLGEQFFGPGTRLTVL.

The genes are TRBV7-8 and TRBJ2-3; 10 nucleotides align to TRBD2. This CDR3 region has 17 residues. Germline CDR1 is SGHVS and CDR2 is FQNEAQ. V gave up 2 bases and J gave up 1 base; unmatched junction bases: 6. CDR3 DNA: TGTGCCAGCAGCTTACCGGGGACTAGCGCCGGCACAGATACGCAGTATTTT. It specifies CASSLPGTSAGTDTQYF.

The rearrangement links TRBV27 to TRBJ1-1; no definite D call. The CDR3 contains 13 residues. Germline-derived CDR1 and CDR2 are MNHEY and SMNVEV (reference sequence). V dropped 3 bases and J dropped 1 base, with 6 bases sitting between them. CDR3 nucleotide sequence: TGTGCCAGCAGTTTGAAAGCGAACACTGAAGCTTTCTTT. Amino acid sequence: CASSLKANTEAFF.

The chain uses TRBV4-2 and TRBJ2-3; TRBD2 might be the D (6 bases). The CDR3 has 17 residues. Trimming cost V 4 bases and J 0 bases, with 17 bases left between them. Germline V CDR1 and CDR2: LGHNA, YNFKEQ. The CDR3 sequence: CASSPQTRHSSTDTQYF. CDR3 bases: TGTGCCAGCAGCCCTCAGACTAGACACTCTAGCACAGATACGCAGTATTTT.

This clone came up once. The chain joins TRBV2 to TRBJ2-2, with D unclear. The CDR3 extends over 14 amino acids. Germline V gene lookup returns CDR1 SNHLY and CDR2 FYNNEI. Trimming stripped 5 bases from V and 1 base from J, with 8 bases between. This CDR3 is CASSTRRNTGELFF. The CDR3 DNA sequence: TGTGCCAGCAGTACTCGGAGGAACACCGGGGAGCTGTTTTTT.